The sequence of this T cell receptor (beta chain) was determined in a study of T cell responses to AZD1222 COVID-19 vaccine. Clones were sequenced by immunoSEQ multiplex PCR, and TCRdb holds only the in-frame ones, with some missing. The repertoire consists of nearly 95,000 clones, with more than 80% occurring once and the leading ten covering 2% to 2.5%. Trimming at V came to 6 bases and at J to 3 bases, leaving 7 bases not matched to a gene. Germline loops: CDR1 LGHNT, CDR2 FRNRAP. The CDR3 length is 16 residues. This specimen consisted of peripheral blood, obtained 28 days after the second AZD1222 dose. The sequence came from an adult who received the AZD1222 COVID-19 vaccine. The chain is built from TRBV12-5 and TRBJ1-5; 11 bases line up with TRBD1. The CDR3 here is CASGPGTGGVNQPQHF. Here the CDR3 DNA reads TGTGCTAGTGGCCCCGGGACAGGGGGTGTCAATCAGCCCCAGCATTTT. Combining the CDR3 with reference TRBV12-5 and TRBJ1-5 gives the whole variable domain DARVTQTPRHKVTEMGQEVTMRCQPILGHNTVFWYRQTMMQGLELLAYFRNRAPLDDSGMPKDRFSAEMPDATLATLKIQPSEPRDSAVYFCASGPGTGGVNQPQHFGDGTRLSIL.